This record covers a single T cell receptor (beta chain). Its matching antigen is unknown. This sample was included in a study of T cells after yellow fever vaccination. Study in general: Each low-cell-number fraction was prepared by means of SMART-Seq v4 Ultra Low Input.

Study-wide results and limits: The study re-detected most primary-vaccination clones after the booster (roughly 96% CD4, approximately 87% CD8). Contaminating bulk clonotypes could be abundant in FACS-sorted repertoires.

TCRdb independently ran MiXCR on the 5' RACE reads; one entry per CDR3 protein. The sample records some 670,000 distinct CDR3 sequences, 9% to 15% being singletons. The specimen comprised PBMCs, sampled on the day of the yellow fever booster vaccination. The TCR comes from a man in his thirties or forties who received the YFV17D yellow fever vaccine.

The CDR3 bases are TGTGCCAGCAGCCAATCACAGGGGGAGGAGGTTAATGAAAAACTGTTTTTT. This encodes CASSQSQGEEVNEKLFF. This sequence joins TRBV11-2 and TRBJ1-4; 8 positions match TRBD1. The CDR3 has 17 residues. With V trimmed by 5 bases and J by 4 bases, 12 bases remained unmatched. The germline gives CDR1 SGHAT, CDR2 FQNNGV.